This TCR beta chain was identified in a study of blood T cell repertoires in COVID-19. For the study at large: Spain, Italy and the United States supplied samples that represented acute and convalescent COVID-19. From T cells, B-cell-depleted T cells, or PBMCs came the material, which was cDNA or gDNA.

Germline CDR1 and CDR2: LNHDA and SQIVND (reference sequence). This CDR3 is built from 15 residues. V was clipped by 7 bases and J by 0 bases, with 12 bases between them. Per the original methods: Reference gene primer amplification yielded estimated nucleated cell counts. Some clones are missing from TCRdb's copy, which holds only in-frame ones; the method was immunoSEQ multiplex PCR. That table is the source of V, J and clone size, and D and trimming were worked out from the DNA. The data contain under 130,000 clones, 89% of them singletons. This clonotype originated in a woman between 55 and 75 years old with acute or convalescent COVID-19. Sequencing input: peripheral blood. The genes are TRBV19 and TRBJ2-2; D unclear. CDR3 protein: CASNLGGANTGELFF. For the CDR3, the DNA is TGTGCCAGTAATTTAGGCGGTGCGAACACCGGGGAGCTGTTTTTT.